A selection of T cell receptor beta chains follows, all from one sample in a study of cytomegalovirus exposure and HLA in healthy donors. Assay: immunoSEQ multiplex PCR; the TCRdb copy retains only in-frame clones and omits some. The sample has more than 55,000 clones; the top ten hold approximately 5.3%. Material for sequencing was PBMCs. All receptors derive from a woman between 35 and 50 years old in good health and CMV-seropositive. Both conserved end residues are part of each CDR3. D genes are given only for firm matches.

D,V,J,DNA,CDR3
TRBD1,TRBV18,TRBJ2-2,TGTGCCAGCTCCCCACTCGTCCCGGGACAGGGTCCCGGGGAGCTGTTTTTT,CASSPLVPGQGPGELFF
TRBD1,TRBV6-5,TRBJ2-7,TGTGCCAGCAGTTACGACAGGGGGGAAGTCTACGAGCAGTACTTC,CASSYDRGEVYEQYF
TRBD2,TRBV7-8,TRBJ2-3,TGTGCCAGCACCTTCCTCGGCGGGCGGGGGACAGATACGCAGTATTTT,CASTFLGGRGTDTQYF
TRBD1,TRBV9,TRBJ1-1,TGCGCCAGCAGCGTGACAGGGAGGAACACTGAAGCTTTCTTT,CASSVTGRNTEAFF
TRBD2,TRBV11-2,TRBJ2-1,TGTGCCAGCAGCGTAGCGGGAATAGTATATGAGCAGTTCTTC,CASSVAGIVYEQFF
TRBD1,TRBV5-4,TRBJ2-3,TGTGCCAGCAGCGGCCGGGACAGGGGTACAGATACGCAGTATTTT,CASSGRDRGTDTQYF
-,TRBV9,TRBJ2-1,TGTGCCAGCAGCGCCAGGGAAGAGTTGTACAATGAGCAGTTCTTC,CASSAREELYNEQFF
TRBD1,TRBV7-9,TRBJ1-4,TGTGCCAGCAGCTTCCAGGGGGCAACTAATGAAAAACTGTTTTTT,CASSFQGATNEKLFF
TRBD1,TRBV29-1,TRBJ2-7,TGCAGCGTTCAAAACTCACCGGGACAGGGGAACGAGCAGTACTTC,CSVQNSPGQGNEQYF
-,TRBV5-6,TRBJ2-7,TGTGCCAGCAGCGCATTCCAGGGACTTGCGCAGTACTTC,CASSAFQGLAQYF
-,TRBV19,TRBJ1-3,TGTGCCAGTGTCGAGCTCCCTGGAAACACCATATATTTT,CASVELPGNTIYF
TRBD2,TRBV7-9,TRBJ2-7,TGTGCCAGCAGCCCGTCGTTTGGACTAGCGGGTTCCTACGAGCAGTACTTC,CASSPSFGLAGSYEQYF
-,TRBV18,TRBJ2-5,TGTGCCAGCTCATGGCCCCAAGAGACCCAGTACTTC,CASSWPQETQYF
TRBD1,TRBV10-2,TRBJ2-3,TGCGCCAGCAGGGGACAGGGCACAGATACGCAGTATTTT,CASRGQGTDTQYF
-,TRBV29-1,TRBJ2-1,TGCAGCGTCCGGCGGGGCAATGAGCAGTTCTTC,CSVRRGNEQFF
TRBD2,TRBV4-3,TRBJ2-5,TGCGCCAGCAGCCAAGATCACGGGAGGGTCCAAGAGACCCAGTACTTC,CASSQDHGRVQETQYF
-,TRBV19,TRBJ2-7,TGTGCCAGTCGGGGCAGGGGAGCCTACGAGCAGTACTTC,CASRGRGAYEQYF
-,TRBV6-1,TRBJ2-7,TGTGCCAGCAGTTTGACGGGAACCTACGAGCAGTACTTC,CASSLTGTYEQYF
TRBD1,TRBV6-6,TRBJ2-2,TGTGCCACGAGACGGGACAGGGTGTTGTTTTTT,CATRRDRVLFF
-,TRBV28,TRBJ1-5,TGTGCCAGCAGTTTTGTGCAGAACAATCAGCCCCAGCATTTT,CASSFVQNNQPQHF